The next 14 T cell receptor beta chains were all read from a single sample in a study of T-cell reconstitution after alpha-beta-depleted transplantation in children. As it was prepared, the TCRbeta library received unique molecular identifiers. One entry per CDR3 protein, called by TCRdb with MiXCR from the PCR reads. The sample holds 80,000 to 95,000 distinct CDR3 sequences; roughly 8% are singletons and the top ten take just under 7%. Here the sequenced sample was PBMCs from the stem cell graft donor, taken from the stem cell graft. These receptors originate from a human donor who donated a stem cell graft to a child with congenital amegakaryocytic thrombocytopenia.

In this sample, this clonotype turned up many times. The chain recombines TRBV6-1 with TRBJ1-2; D is perhaps TRBD1 (6 bases). Trimming took 9 bases from V and 6 from J, leaving 17 bases between them. CDR3 length: 13 amino acids. In germline, CDR1 is MNHNS, CDR2 SASEGT. CDR3 sequence (DNA): TGTGCCAGTAGGAAGACAGGACTTCATGGCTACACCTTC. Translated, it gives CASRKTGLHGYTF.

This clonotype was seen ten or more times. The CDR3 spells CASSPTTGFVESEQFF. The CDR3 nucleotides are TGTGCCAGCAGCCCCACCACAGGTTTCGTGGAGAGTGAGCAGTTCTTC. The rearrangement links TRBV6-5 to TRBJ2-1, with TRBD1 as a possible D gene (5 bases). CDR3 length: 16 residues. Per the germline V gene, CDR1 is MNHEY and CDR2 is SVGAGI. V was trimmed by 6 bases and J by 9 bases, leaving 24 bases between them.

This clonotype has at least ten counts. The J gene is TRBJ1-2, the V gene TRBV5-1; possible D gene TRBD1, 6 bases. The length of the CDR3 is 13 residues. With 0 bases removed from V and 8 bases from J, the gap between germline ends came to 11 bases. The germline V gene has CDR1 SGHRS and CDR2 YFSETQ. The CDR3 loop reads CASSLEQGRGYTF. DNA for the CDR3: TGCGCCAGCAGCTTGGAACAGGGTCGCGGCTACACCTTC.

This clonotype has ten or more counts. The V and J genes are TRBV7-2 and TRBJ2-2, with 7 bases aligning to TRBD2. The CDR3 is 17 residues long. Per germline, CDR1 SGHTA and CDR2 FQGNSA. Trimming took 4 bases from V and 4 from J; bases not matched to a gene: 12. Here the CDR3 DNA reads TGTGCCAGCAGCTCCAGCAAGGTGACTAGCACCACCGGGGAGCTGTTTTTT. Protein product: CASSSSKVTSTTGELFF.

The sample holds many counts of this clonotype. The chain joins TRBV6-5 to TRBJ1-2; D gene uncertain. The CDR3 is 16 residues long. Germline V gene sequence: CDR1 MNHEY, CDR2 SVGAGI. Trimming stripped 0 bases from V and 3 bases from J, with 14 bases between. Here the CDR3 DNA reads TGTGCCAGCAGTTACTCCGGGGTTTCGGGGTACTATGGCTACACCTTC. Its protein is CASSYSGVSGYYGYTF.

This clonotype has just a few counts. The CDR3 DNA is TGTGCCAGCAGCCGATTTACCCCGCGGTGGACTGAAGCTTTCTTT. Protein sequence: CASSRFTPRWTEAFF. J is TRBJ1-1 and V is TRBV6-2 or TRBV6-3, with D hard to call. Trimming stripped 6 bases from V and 5 bases from J, with 19 bases between. Looked up from germline, CDR1 is MNHEY and CDR2 is SVGEGT. This CDR3 spans 15 amino acids.

This clonotype was observed at least ten times. The rearrangement joins TRBV20-1 to TRBJ2-1; weak D call: TRBD1 (7 bases). The CDR3 length is 15 residues. With 6 bases removed from V and 7 bases from J, the gap between germline ends came to 22 bases. CDR1 and CDR2 from the germline V gene are DFQATT and SNEGSKA (reference sequence). The CDR3 DNA reads TGCAGTGCCAGGGACTTTCAGGGGGTCACAAATGAGCAGTTCTTC. Its protein is CSARDFQGVTNEQFF.

This clonotype came up many times. The V gene is TRBV24-1, the J gene TRBJ2-3, with 7 bases aligning to TRBD1. Germline V lookup: CDR1 KGHDR, CDR2 SFDVKD. The CDR3 has 16 residues. Losses at the gene ends were 1 base for V and 0 bases for J; bases not matched to a gene: 3. The CDR3 DNA is TGTGCCACCAGTGATTTAGGCAGGGGGAGCACAGATACGCAGTATTTT. It codes for CATSDLGRGSTDTQYF.

This clonotype appeared many times. The chain has TRBV5-1 and TRBJ2-2; 9 nucleotides agree with TRBD1. The V gene's germline CDR1 is SGHRS and CDR2 YFSETQ. The CDR3 sequence is 17 residues long. Germline trimming cut 3 bases from V and 4 bases from J; bases unmatched to any gene: 10. The CDR3 loop is CASSSTLTGGITGELFF. The CDR3 DNA is TGCGCCAGCAGCTCGACCCTCACAGGGGGCATCACCGGGGAGCTGTTTTTT.

In its sample, this clonotype was seen a few times. V gene TRBV10-3 combines with J gene TRBJ2-3, with 9 bases identical to TRBD2. The CDR3 length is 17 residues. Germline lookup yields CDR1 ENHRY and CDR2 SYGVKD. With 10 bases clipped from V and 2 bases from J, the junction kept 16 bases outside the gene matches. CDR3 in DNA: TGTGCCACCCAACCCCAGGCGGCTAGCGGGGTCACAGATACGCAGTATTTT. It encodes CATQPQAASGVTDTQYF.

This clonotype was detected ten times or more. The V gene is TRBV28, the J gene TRBJ1-5, with 10 bases that match TRBD1. Germline V gene sequence: CDR1 MDHEN, CDR2 SYDVKM. With V trimmed by 5 bases and J by 3 bases, 7 bases remained unmatched. The length of the CDR3 is 16 residues. The CDR3 DNA is TGTGCCAGCAGTGGGGGGACAGGGGCCCTCAATCAGCCCCAGCATTTT. It yields the protein CASSGGTGALNQPQHF.

This clonotype has a count of ten or more. The chain employs TRBV5-1 and TRBJ1-5, with D uncertain. The germline V gene encodes CDR1 SGHRS and CDR2 YFSETQ. The CDR3 sequence is 13 residues long. Trimming shortened V by 2 bases and J by 4 bases, and 7 bases separated the two germline ends. DNA of the CDR3: TGCGCCAGCAGCTTATATACGAATCAGCCCCAGCATTTT. Its protein is CASSLYTNQPQHF. The full variable domain, with the rest looked up from reference TRBV5-1 and TRBJ1-5, is KAGVTQTPRYLIKTRGQQVTLSCSPISGHRSVSWYQQTPGQGLQFLFEYFSETQRNKGNFPGRFSGRQFSNSRSEMNVSTLELGDSALYLCASSLYTNQPQHFGDGTRLSIL.

This clonotype has ten or more counts. V and J are TRBV10-3 and TRBJ2-2; 11 bases are a match to TRBD2. After removal of 4 bases from V and 4 bases from J, the junction contained 5 bases not matched to a gene. Germline V gene data show CDR1 as ENHRY and CDR2 as SYGVKD. This CDR3 contains 16 residues. The CDR3: CAISGRLAGITGELFF. Written as DNA, the CDR3 is TGTGCCATCAGTGGAAGACTAGCGGGGATCACCGGGGAGCTGTTTTTT.

This clonotype was detected ten times or more. The chain couples TRBV3-1 to TRBJ2-7; no definite D call. Trimming left V 2 bases short and J 0 bases short, with 8 bases between. Germline loops: CDR1 LGHDT, CDR2 YNNKEL (reference sequence). This CDR3 region has 14 residues. CDR3: CASSQKASSYEQYF. CDR3 bases: TGTGCCAGCAGCCAAAAGGCCTCCTCCTACGAGCAGTACTTC.